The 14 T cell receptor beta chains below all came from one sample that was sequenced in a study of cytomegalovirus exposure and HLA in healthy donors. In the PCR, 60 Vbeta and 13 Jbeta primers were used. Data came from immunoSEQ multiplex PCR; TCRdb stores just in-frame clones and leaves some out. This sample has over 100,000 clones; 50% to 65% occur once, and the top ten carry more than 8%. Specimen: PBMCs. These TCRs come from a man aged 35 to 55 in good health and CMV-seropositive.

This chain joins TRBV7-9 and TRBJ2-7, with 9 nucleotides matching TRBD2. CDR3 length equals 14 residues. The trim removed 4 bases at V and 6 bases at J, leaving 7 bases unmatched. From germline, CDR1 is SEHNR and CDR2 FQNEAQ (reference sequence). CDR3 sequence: CASSWTGTSSEQYF. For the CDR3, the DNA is TGTGCCAGCAGCTGGACCGGGACTAGCTCCGAGCAGTACTTC.

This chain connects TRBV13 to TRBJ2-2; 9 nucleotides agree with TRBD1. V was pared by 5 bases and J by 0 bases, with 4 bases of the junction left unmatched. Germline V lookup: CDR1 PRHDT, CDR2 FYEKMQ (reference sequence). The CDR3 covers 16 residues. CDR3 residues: CASSIRQGANTGELFF. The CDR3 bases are TGTGCCAGCAGCATTAGACAGGGGGCGAACACCGGGGAGCTGTTTTTT.

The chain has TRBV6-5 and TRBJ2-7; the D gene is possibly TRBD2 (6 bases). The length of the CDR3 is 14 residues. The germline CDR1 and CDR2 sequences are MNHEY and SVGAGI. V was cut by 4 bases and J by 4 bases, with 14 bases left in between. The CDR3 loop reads CASSSQEGYYEQYF. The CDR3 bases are TGTGCCAGCAGTTCGCAGGAGGGATATTACGAGCAGTACTTC.

CDR3 region: CASSFGGGADGYTF. The CDR3 nucleotides are TGTGCCAGCAGCTTCGGAGGGGGCGCCGATGGCTACACCTTC. The chain employs TRBV7-8 and TRBJ1-2, with 7 bases lining up with TRBD1. Germline CDR1 and CDR2: SGHVS and FQNEAQ. There are 14 residues in the CDR3. V trimming: 3 bases; J trimming: 6 bases; junction bases outside the gene matches: 7. The full variable domain, rest sourced from reference TRBV7-8 and TRBJ1-2, is GAGVSQSPRYKVAKRGQDVALRCDPISGHVSLFWYQQALGQGPEFLTYFQNEAQLDKSGLPSDRFFAERPEGSVSTLKIQRTQQEDSAVYLCASSFGGGADGYTFGSGTRLTVV.

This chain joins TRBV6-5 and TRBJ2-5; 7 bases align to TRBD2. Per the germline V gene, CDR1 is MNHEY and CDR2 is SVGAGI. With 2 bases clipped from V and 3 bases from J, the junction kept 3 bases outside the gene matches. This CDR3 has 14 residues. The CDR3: CASSYGLAEETQYF. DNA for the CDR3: TGTGCCAGCAGTTACGGTCTAGCGGAAGAGACCCAGTACTTC.

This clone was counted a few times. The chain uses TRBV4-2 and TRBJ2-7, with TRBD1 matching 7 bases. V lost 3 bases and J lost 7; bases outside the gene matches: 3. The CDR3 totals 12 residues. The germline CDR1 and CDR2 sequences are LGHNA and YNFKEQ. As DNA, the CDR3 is TGTGCCAGCAGCCAGACAGGGTTTGAGCAGTACTTC. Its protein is CASSQTGFEQYF.

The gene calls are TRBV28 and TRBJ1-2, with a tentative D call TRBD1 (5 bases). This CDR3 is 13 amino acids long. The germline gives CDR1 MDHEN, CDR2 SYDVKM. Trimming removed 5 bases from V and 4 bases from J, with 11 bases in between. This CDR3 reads CASSIQGSYGYTF. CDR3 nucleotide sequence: TGTGCCAGCAGTATCCAGGGAAGCTATGGCTACACCTTC.

The CDR3 nucleotides read TGTGCCAGCAGCTTAAGAAGCCGGGACAGGGGTTTAGGGGGCTACACCTTC. It is translated as CASSLRSRDRGLGGYTF. This chain links TRBV7-3 with TRBJ1-2; 10 bases fit TRBD1. The CDR3 extends over 17 amino acids. V trimming: 1 base; J trimming: 8 bases; junction bases outside the gene matches: 13. Germline values: CDR1 SGHTA, CDR2 FQGTGA.

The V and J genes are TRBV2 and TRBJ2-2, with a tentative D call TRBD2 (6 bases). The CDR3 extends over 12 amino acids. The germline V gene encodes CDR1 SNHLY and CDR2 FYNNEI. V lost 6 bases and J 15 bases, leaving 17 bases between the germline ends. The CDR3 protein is CASRAGGPVVFF. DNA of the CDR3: TGTGCCAGCAGAGCCGGGGGTCCAGTGGTGTTTTTT.

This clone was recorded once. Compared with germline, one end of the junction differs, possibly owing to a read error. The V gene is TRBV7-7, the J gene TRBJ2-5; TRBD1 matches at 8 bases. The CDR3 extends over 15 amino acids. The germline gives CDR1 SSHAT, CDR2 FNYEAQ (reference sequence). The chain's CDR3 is CASSLGDRRQETQYF. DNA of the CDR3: TGTGCTAGCAGCTTAGGGGACAGGCGCCAAGAGACCCAGTACTTC.

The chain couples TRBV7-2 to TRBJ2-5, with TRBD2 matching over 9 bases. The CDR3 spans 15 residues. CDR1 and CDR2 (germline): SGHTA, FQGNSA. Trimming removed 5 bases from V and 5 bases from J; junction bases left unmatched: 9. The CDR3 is CASSDQREAGETQYF. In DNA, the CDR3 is TGTGCCAGCAGCGATCAGCGGGAGGCTGGGGAGACCCAGTACTTC.

The CDR3 spells CASRLRDLNTEAFF. CDR3 DNA: TGTGCCAGCAGACTCCGGGACTTGAACACTGAAGCTTTCTTT. The chain links TRBV6-5 to TRBJ1-1, with a possible D match to TRBD1 (5 bases). CDR1 is MNHEY, CDR2 SVGAGI, per germline. The germline V and J ends were trimmed by 6 bases and 0 bases, with 11 bases remaining between them. The CDR3 length is 14 residues.

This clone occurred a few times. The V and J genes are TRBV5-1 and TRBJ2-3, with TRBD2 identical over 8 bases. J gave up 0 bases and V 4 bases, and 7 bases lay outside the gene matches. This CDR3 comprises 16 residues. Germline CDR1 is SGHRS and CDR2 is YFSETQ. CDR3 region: CASSVLGTSSTDTQYF. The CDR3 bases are TGCGCCAGCAGCGTTCTCGGGACTAGTAGCACAGATACGCAGTATTTT.

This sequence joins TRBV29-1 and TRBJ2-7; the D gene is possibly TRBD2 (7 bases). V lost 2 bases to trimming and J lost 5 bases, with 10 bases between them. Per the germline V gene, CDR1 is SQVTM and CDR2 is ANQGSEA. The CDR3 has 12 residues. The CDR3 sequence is CSVERGANEQYF. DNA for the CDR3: TGCAGCGTTGAACGGGGGGCCAACGAGCAGTACTTC.